This entry concerns a single TCR beta chain. The data belong to a study of blood T cell repertoires in COVID-19. J was trimmed by 2 bases and V by 3 bases; bases with no gene match: 7. Germline V gene data show CDR1 as SGHTA and CDR2 as FQGNSA. There are 17 residues in the CDR3. This table comes from immunoSEQ multiplex PCR, and its TCRdb copy is limited to in-frame clones, with some not included. The sample holds tens of thousands of clones, about 80% seen once. The sequenced sample was peripheral blood. J is TRBJ2-1 and V is TRBV7-2; 10 bases agree with TRBD2. This receptor was obtained from a young man with COVID-19, enrolled during active disease. The CDR3 spells CASSFRASGGPYNEQFF. The CDR3 DNA reads TGTGCCAGCAGCTTTCGGGCTAGCGGGGGCCCCTACAATGAGCAGTTCTTC.